This TCR beta chain was captured by sequencing in a study of blood T cell repertoires in COVID-19. Study in general: The analysed material was cDNA or gDNA that came from T cells, B-cell-depleted T cells, or PBMCs.

Per the study methods: Quantification of nucleated cells was approximated via reference gene primer amplification. This table comes from immunoSEQ multiplex PCR, and its TCRdb copy is limited to in-frame clones, with some not included. That table is the source of V, J and clone size, and D and trimming were worked out from the DNA. The table has around 400,000 clones, approximately 87% seen once; the top ten hold approximately 2.5%. The trim removed 1 base at V and 8 bases at J, leaving 4 bases unmatched. The CDR3 has 14 amino acids. CDR1 is SGHTA, CDR2 FQGNSA, per germline. The rearrangement joins TRBV7-2 to TRBJ1-2; 10 bases line up with TRBD1. This clonotype was obtained from a woman aged 55 to 70 with COVID-19, enrolled during active disease. Input material: peripheral blood. The CDR3 protein is CASSLERDRGGYTF. DNA of the CDR3: TGTGCCAGCAGCTTAGAGCGGGACAGGGGCGGCTACACCTTC.